Sequencing of this T cell receptor beta chain was carried out in a study of cytomegalovirus exposure and HLA in healthy donors. The PCR was carried out with 60 Vbeta primers and 13 Jbeta primers. Assay used: immunoSEQ multiplex PCR; TCRdb lists only in-frame clones, some missing. The table lists about 150,000 clones, approximately 84% of them singletons. Healthy bone marrow donors formed the donor group. To note about this clone: Antigen unknown.

Notes on the study in general: DRB1 had the most TCR associations and HLA-C the fewest, a later analysis found, with rates varying by HLA locus.

The source is a woman aged 18-29 years in good health and CMV-seronegative. Sequencing was performed on PBMCs.

The CDR3 is CASSLQGRDTQYF. The CDR3 DNA reads as TGTGCCAGCAGTTTACAGGGGAGAGATACGCAGTATTTT. The chain is built from TRBV28 and TRBJ2-3; D is perhaps TRBD1 (6 bases). CDR3 length: 13 amino acids. The V and J ends lost 2 bases and 5 bases respectively, with 8 bases between them. CDR1 and CDR2 (germline): MDHEN, SYDVKM.